The 15 T cell receptor beta chains reported below all come from one sample, sequenced in a study of response to subunit inactivated influenza vaccine. TCRdb reprocessed the RT-PCR reads via MiXCR and lists one record per CDR3 protein. The sample consists of more than 250,000 distinct CDR3 sequences, roughly a fifth of them appearing once. Sample: PBMCs from blood, taken less than 22 months after vaccination. All receptors come from a man aged 45 to 75 who received an inactivated influenza vaccine.

The genes are TRBV7-9 and TRBJ1-1; no definite D call. Looked up from germline, CDR1 is SEHNR and CDR2 is FQNEAQ (reference sequence). V was pared by 5 bases and J by 2 bases, with 12 bases between. The CDR3 extends over 14 amino acids. The CDR3 bases are TGTGCCAGCAGCAACCAACTAGGCAACACTGAAGCTTTCTTT. Translating it yields CASSNQLGNTEAFF.

This clonotype was seen a handful of times. The chain carries TRBV12-3 or TRBV12-4 and TRBJ1-6; D call uncertain. This CDR3 is built from 12 residues. V was trimmed by 6 bases and J by 10 bases, leaving 10 bases between them. CDR3 in amino acids: CASSGPASPLHF. The CDR3 nucleotides read TGTGCCAGCAGCGGACCTGCCTCACCCCTCCACTTT.

The V and J genes are TRBV7-8 and TRBJ1-6, with a possible D match to TRBD1 (5 bases). The V end lost 1 base, the J end lost 2 bases, and 9 bases lay between the germline ends. Germline V gene lookup returns CDR1 SGHVS and CDR2 FQNEAQ. The CDR3 spans 16 residues. The CDR3 spells CASSLGGLTYNSPLHF. Written as DNA, the CDR3 is TGTGCCAGCAGCTTAGGGGGCCTTACCTATAATTCACCCCTCCACTTT.

This clonotype was found a few times. Sequence at one end of the junction differs from germline and may be a read error. V gene TRBV20-1 combines with J gene TRBJ1-1; possible D gene TRBD1, 5 bases. The CDR3 has 14 residues. Germline V gene lookup returns CDR1 DFQATT and CDR2 SNEGSKA (reference sequence). In nucleotides, the CDR3 is TGCAGTGCTAGGGAACATACCCAGACGGGGCTAGATCTCTTT. Residues: CSAREHTQTGLDLF.

The DNA of the CDR3 is TGTGCCAGCAGTTTCAGCGGGGGTCCCCGGGAGCTGTTTTTT. It specifies CASSFSGGPRELFF. The chain uses TRBV12-3 or TRBV12-4 and TRBJ2-2; 8 positions match TRBD2. This CDR3 has 14 amino acids. The J segment lost 9 bases and the V segment lost 3 bases, leaving 6 bases of the junction unmatched.

This sequence joins TRBV12-3 or TRBV12-4 and TRBJ1-2, with a weak D call TRBD1 (5 bases). With 3 bases removed from V and 4 bases from J, the gap between germline ends came to 9 bases. CDR3 length: 13 residues. The CDR3 is CASSFPGIYGYTF. CDR3 sequence (DNA): TGTGCCAGCAGTTTTCCAGGGATCTATGGCTACACCTTC.

This chain joins TRBV5-1 and TRBJ2-2, with 9 bases aligning to TRBD1. The CDR3 contains 16 residues. The ends lost 2 bases at V and 0 bases at J; junction bases unmatched: 2. Germline values: CDR1 SGHRS, CDR2 YFSETQ. This chain's CDR3 is CASSLGTGTNTGELFF. The CDR3 region has the DNA TGCGCCAGCAGCTTAGGGACAGGGACGAACACCGGGGAGCTGTTTTTT.

Many counts were recorded for this clonotype. CDR3 DNA sequence: TGTGCCAGCAGTTTAGTCGGGATGCAACTGTTTTTT. Translation: CASSLVGMQLFF. The rearrangement uses TRBV12-3 or TRBV12-4 and TRBJ1-4; D call uncertain. V lost 1 base and J 12 bases, leaving 9 bases between the germline ends. CDR3 size: 12 residues.

This clonotype came up many times. V usage is TRBV20-1 and J usage is TRBJ1-5, with D perhaps TRBD1 (5 bases). This CDR3 region has 13 residues. Germline V gives CDR1 DFQATT, CDR2 SNEGSKA (reference sequence). V was trimmed by 7 bases and J by 6 bases, leaving 16 bases between them. CDR3 protein: CSVVGPLSQPQHF. DNA for the CDR3: TGCAGTGTGGTGGGGCCTTTAAGTCAGCCCCAGCATTTT.

The chain joins TRBV2 to TRBJ1-2, with D perhaps TRBD1 (5 bases). Trimming took 6 bases from V and 7 from J, leaving 12 bases between them. The CDR3 sequence is 12 residues long. Germline CDR1 and CDR2: SNHLY and FYNNEI. CDR3 sequence reads: CASRLDQGGYTF. In nucleotides, the CDR3 is TGTGCCAGCAGACTCGACCAGGGTGGCTACACCTTC. Looking up the rest from reference TRBV2 and TRBJ1-2 gives the full variable domain: EPEVTQTPSHQVTQMGQEVILRCVPISNHLYFYWYRQILGQKVEFLVSFYNNEISEKSEIFDDQFSVERPDGSNFTLKIRSTKLEDSAMYFCASRLDQGGYTFGSGTRLTVV.

This clonotype occurred a few times. The CDR3 region has the DNA TGTGCCAGCAGCCAAGATCTAAGCAGGGGGCAGCCGGGCTACACCTTC. It yields the protein CASSQDLSRGQPGYTF. The chain combines TRBV4-2 with TRBJ1-2, with TRBD1 matching 8 bases. CDR3 size: 16 residues. CDR1 and CDR2 (germline): LGHNA, YNFKEQ. After removal of 0 bases from V and 8 bases from J, the junction contained 11 bases not matched to a gene.

This chain joins TRBV7-3 and TRBJ2-3, with a tentative D call TRBD2 (6 bases). This CDR3 is built from 16 residues. V lost 0 bases to trimming and J lost 6 bases, with 16 bases between them. Looked up from germline, CDR1 is SGHTA and CDR2 is FQGTGA. CDR3 sequence: CASSLTSGTYGDTQYF. CDR3 coding DNA: TGTGCCAGCAGCTTAACTTCGGGGACTTATGGGGATACGCAGTATTTT.

This clonotype was counted a few times. The genes are TRBV5-1 and TRBJ2-3; 7 nucleotides agree with TRBD1. The germline V gene encodes CDR1 SGHRS and CDR2 YFSETQ. The V and J ends lost 7 bases and 2 bases, in that order; junction bases with no gene match: 7. The CDR3 spans 14 residues. The CDR3 spells CASWWDSPTDTQYF. CDR3 DNA sequence: TGCGCCAGCTGGTGGGACAGCCCCACAGATACGCAGTATTTT.

The chain carries TRBV2 and TRBJ1-1; D remains unclear. The CDR3 runs to 12 residues. Trimming took off 6 bases at V and 4 bases at J, with 9 bases between the two ends. Germline V gene sequence: CDR1 SNHLY, CDR2 FYNNEI. The DNA for the CDR3 is TGTGCCAGCAGGATAGAGGGCACTGAAGCTTTCTTT. Amino acids: CASRIEGTEAFF.

V and J are TRBV12-3 or TRBV12-4 and TRBJ2-1; D remains unclear. Trimming took 5 bases from V and 3 from J, leaving 8 bases between them. The CDR3 extends over 13 amino acids. The CDR3 loop is CASSPRNYNEQFF. For the CDR3, the DNA is TGTGCCAGCAGTCCGCGGAACTACAATGAGCAGTTCTTC.